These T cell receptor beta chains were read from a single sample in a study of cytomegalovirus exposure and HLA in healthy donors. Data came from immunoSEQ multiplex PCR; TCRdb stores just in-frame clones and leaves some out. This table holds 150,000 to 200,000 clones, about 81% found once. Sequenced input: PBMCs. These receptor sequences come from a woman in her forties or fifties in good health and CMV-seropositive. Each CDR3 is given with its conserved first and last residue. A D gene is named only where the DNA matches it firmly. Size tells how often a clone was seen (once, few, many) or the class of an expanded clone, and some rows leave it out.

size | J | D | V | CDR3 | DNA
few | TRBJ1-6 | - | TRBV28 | CASRVREGQFSPLHF | TGTGCCAGCAGAGTCAGGGAGGGCCAATTTTCACCCCTCCACTTT
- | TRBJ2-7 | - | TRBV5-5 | CASSLAPQGPQEQYF | TGTGCCAGCAGCTTGGCTCCGCAGGGGCCCCAAGAGCAGTACTTC
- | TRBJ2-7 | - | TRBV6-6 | CASSRQNEQYF | TGTGCCAGCAGCAGACAGAACGAGCAGTACTTC
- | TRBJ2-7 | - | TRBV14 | CASSDGGHHYEQYF | TGTGCCAGCAGCGATGGGGGACACCACTACGAGCAGTACTTC
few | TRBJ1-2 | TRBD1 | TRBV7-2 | CASSINRGGYTF | TGTGCCAGCAGCATAAACAGGGGAGGCTACACCTTC
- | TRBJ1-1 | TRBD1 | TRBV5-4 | CASSFRGTGEFMNTEAFF | TGTGCCAGCAGCTTTCGCGGGACAGGGGAATTCATGAACACTGAAGCTTTCTTT
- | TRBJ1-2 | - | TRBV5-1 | CASSLDPDYGYTF | TGCGCCAGCAGCTTGGACCCGGACTATGGCTACACCTTC
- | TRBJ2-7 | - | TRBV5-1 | CASSLRGAPIAYEQYF | TGCGCCAGCAGCTTACGGGGGGCCCCTATCGCCTACGAGCAGTACTTC
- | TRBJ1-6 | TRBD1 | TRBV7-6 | CASSLAGGTSPLHF | TGTGCCAGCAGCTTGGCAGGGGGTACTTCACCCCTCCACTTT
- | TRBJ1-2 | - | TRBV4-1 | CASSREGDYTF | TGCGCCAGCAGCCGGGAAGGGGACTACACCTTC
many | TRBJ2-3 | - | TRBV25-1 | CASSEGRGTDTQYF | TGTGCCAGCAGTGAGGGCAGGGGAACAGATACGCAGTATTTT
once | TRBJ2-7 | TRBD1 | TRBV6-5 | CASSYPGTDEQYF | TGTGCCAGCAGTTACCCCGGGACAGACGAGCAGTACTTC
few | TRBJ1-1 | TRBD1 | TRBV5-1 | CASSLRGQGHTEAFF | TGCGCCAGCAGCTTGAGAGGACAGGGCCACACTGAAGCTTTCTTT
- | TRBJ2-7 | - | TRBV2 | CASSPKPVSSYEQYF | TGTGCCAGCAGTCCCAAGCCTGTATCATCCTACGAGCAGTACTTC
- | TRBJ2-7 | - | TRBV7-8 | CASSFGVIGGSYEQYF | TGTGCCAGCAGCTTTGGCGTCATCGGGGGCTCCTACGAGCAGTACTTC
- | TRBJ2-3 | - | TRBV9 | CASSVGVWDTQYF | TGTGCCAGCAGCGTAGGAGTTTGGGATACGCAGTATTTT
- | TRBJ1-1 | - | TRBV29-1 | CSVLYTNGLREAFF | TGCAGCGTCCTCTATACTAACGGACTTCGTGAAGCTTTCTTT
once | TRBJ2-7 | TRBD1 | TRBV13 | CASSLRTGENEQYF | TGTGCCAGCAGCCTAAGGACAGGGGAGAACGAGCAGTACTTC
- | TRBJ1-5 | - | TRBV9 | CASSGKQGNQPQHF | TGTGCCAGCAGCGGAAAGCAGGGAAATCAGCCCCAGCATTTT
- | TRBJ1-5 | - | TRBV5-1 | CASSLFSGNNQPQHF | TGCGCCAGCAGCTTGTTTTCAGGCAACAATCAGCCCCAGCATTTT
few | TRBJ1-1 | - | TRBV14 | CASSRDSMNTEAFF | TGTGCCAGCAGCCGGGACTCTATGAACACTGAAGCTTTCTTT
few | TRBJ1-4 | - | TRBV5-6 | CASSPSGGLEKLFF | TGTGCCAGCAGCCCGTCGGGTGGACTCGAAAAACTGTTTTTT
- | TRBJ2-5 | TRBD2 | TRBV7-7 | CASSLLAGETQYF | TGTGCCAGCAGCCTTTTAGCGGGGGAGACCCAGTACTTC
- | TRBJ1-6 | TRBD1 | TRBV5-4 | CASSSRDRGNSPLHF | TGTGCCAGCAGCTCCCGGGACAGGGGTAATTCACCCCTCCACTTT
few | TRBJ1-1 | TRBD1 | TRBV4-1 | CASSQDGSQGARMNTEAFF | TGCGCCAGCAGCCAAGATGGGTCACAGGGGGCGCGGATGAACACTGAAGCTTTCTTT
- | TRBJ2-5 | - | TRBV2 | CASMLAQDQYF | TGTGCCAGCATGCTAGCCCAGGACCAGTACTTC
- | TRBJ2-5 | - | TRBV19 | CASSIFGEETQYF | TGTGCCAGTAGTATTTTCGGGGAGGAGACCCAGTACTTC
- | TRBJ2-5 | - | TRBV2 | CASSESSYQETQYF | TGTGCCAGCAGTGAAAGCTCGTACCAAGAGACCCAGTACTTC
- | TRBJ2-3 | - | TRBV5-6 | CASSLPTGDRYTDTQYF | TGTGCCAGCAGCTTGCCAACGGGGGATAGATACACAGATACGCAGTATTTT
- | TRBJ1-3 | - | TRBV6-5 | CASSYLAGSGNTIYF | TGTGCCAGCAGTTATCTGGCAGGCTCTGGAAACACCATATATTTT
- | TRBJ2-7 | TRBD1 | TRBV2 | CASRRGTALLF | TGTGCCAGCAGGCGTGGGACAGCTCTACTTTTC
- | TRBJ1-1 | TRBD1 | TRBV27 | CASSPHGQATSTEAFF | TGTGCCAGCAGTCCCCACGGACAGGCAACGAGCACTGAAGCTTTCTTT
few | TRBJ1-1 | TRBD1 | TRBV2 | CASTGGSHTEAFF | TGTGCCAGCACAGGGGGCAGTCACACTGAAGCTTTCTTT
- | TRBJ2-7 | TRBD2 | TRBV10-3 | CAISATREGLALGEQYF | TGTGCCATCAGTGCAACCCGGGAGGGACTAGCTTTAGGCGAGCAGTACTTC
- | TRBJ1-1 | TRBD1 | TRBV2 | CASSLDRGGNTEAFF | TGTGCCAGCAGTTTGGACAGGGGGGGAAACACTGAAGCTTTCTTT
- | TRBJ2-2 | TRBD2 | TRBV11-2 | CASSLDTAGARAGELFF | TGTGCCAGCAGCTTAGATACAGCGGGGGCGCGAGCCGGGGAGCTGTTTTTT
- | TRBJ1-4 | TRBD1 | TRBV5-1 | CASTTGVGEKLFF | TGCGCCAGCACCACAGGGGTGGGTGAAAAACTGTTTTTT
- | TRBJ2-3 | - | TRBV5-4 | CASSPGAHLGTQYF | TGTGCCAGCAGCCCTGGAGCCCATCTAGGTACGCAGTATTTT
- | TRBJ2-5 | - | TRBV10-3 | CAISASAAETQYF | TGTGCCATCAGTGCATCAGCGGCGGAGACCCAGTACTTC
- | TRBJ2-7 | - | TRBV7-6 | CASSSYGPYEQYF | TGTGCCAGCAGTTCGTACGGTCCCTACGAGCAGTACTTC
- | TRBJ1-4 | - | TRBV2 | CASSEYGGSYEKLFF | TGTGCCAGCAGTGAATATGGGGGGTCCTATGAAAAACTGTTTTTT
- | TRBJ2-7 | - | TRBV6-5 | CASSYSWTVPEQYF | TGTGCCAGCAGTTACTCCTGGACAGTTCCCGAGCAGTACTTC
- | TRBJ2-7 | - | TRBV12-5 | CASGYTPERWEQYF | TGTGCTAGTGGTTATACTCCCGAGCGATGGGAGCAGTACTTC
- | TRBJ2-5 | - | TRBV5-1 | CASSFGQGRSETQYF | TGCGCCAGCAGCTTCGGCCAGGGAAGGTCGGAGACCCAGTACTTC
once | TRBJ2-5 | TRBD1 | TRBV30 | CAWSRRDRGTETQYF | TGTGCCTGGAGTCGACGGGACAGGGGAACAGAGACCCAGTACTTC
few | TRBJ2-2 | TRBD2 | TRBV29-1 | CSVQDRKGTKNTGELFF | TGCAGCGTTCAAGACAGAAAGGGGACTAAGAACACCGGGGAGCTGTTTTTT
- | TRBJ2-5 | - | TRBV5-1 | CASRPTGFQETQYF | TGCGCCAGCAGACCCACAGGGTTTCAAGAGACCCAGTACTTC
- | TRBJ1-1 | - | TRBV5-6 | CASSLGLRGKGDSEAFF | TGTGCCAGCAGCTTGGGGTTACGGGGCAAAGGGGACTCTGAAGCTTTCTTT
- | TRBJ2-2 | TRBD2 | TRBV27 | CASSLLAGAPGELFF | TGTGCCAGCAGTTTACTAGCGGGGGCCCCCGGGGAGCTGTTTTTT
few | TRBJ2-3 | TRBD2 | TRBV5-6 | CASSLVAGGPGDTQYF | TGTGCCAGCAGCTTGGTGGCGGGGGGGCCGGGAGATACGCAGTATTTT
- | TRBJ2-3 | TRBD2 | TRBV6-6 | CASSYSRTSGTDTQYF | TGTGCCAGCAGTTACTCTCGGACTAGCGGCACAGATACGCAGTATTTT
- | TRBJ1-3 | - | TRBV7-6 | CASSLGRHFSGNTIYF | TGTGCCAGCAGCTTAGGCAGGCACTTCTCTGGAAACACCATATATTTT
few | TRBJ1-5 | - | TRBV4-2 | CASSQASGDHQPQHF | TGTGCCAGCAGCCAAGCATCAGGGGATCATCAGCCCCAGCATTTT
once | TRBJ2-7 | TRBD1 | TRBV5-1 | CASSSGDRENYEQYF | TGCGCCAGCAGCAGCGGGGACAGGGAGAACTACGAGCAGTACTTC
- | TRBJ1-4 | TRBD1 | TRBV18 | CASSPRGLDEKLFF | TGTGCCAGCTCACCCAGGGGGCTTGATGAAAAACTGTTTTTT